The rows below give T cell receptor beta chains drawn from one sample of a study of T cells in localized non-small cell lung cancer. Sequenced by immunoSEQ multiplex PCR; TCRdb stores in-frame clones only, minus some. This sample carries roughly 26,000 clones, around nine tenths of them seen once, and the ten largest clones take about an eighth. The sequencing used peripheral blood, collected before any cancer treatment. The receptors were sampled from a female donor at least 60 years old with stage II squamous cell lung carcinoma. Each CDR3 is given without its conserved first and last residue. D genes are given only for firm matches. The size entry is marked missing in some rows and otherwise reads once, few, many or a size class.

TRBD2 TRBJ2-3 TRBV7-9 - ASSLLAGDPTDTQY
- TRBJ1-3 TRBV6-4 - ASKPESWGNTIY
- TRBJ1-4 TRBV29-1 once SVGGQGEEKLF
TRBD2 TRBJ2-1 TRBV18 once ASSSTSGGAASYNEQF
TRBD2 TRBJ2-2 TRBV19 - ASSTRTSGTGTGELF
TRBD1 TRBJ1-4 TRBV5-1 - ASSLTGTGGEKLF
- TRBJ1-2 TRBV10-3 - AISADSIYGYT
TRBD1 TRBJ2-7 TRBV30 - AWSEGTAYEQY
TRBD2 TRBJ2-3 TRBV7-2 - ASSRYTPGLAGEPDTQY
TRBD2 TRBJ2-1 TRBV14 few ASSQDRLAAYNEQF
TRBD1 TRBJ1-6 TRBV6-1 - ASTPLDRGSSPLH
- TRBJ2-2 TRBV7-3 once ASSFSGRVNTGELF
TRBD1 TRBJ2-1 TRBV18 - ASSGSTGDTYNEQF
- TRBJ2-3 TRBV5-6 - ASSLGIGTYGTDTQY
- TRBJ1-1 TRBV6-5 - ASSYQWENTEAF
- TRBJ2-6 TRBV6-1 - ASWAASGANVLT
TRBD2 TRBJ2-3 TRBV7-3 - ASSFSGGAKDTQY
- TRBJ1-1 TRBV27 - ASSLWAGRNTEAF
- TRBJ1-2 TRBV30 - AWSAARYGYT
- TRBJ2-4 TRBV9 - ASSVAGPDIQY
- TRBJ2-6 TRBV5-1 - ASSPGQHSGANVLT
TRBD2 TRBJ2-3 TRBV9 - ASSVGAGGLTDTQY
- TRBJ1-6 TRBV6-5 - ASRRTDSYNSPLH
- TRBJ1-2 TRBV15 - ATSRDNGAASGGYT
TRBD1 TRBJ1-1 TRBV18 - ASSAGTGSLNTEAF
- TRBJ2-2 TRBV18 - ASSPQGNTGELF
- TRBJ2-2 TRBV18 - ASSPEVAGTGELF
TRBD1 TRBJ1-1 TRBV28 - ASRPGGRGPTEAF
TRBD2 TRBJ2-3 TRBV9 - ASSTSGSNSNTQY
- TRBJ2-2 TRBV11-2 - ASSFLQNTGELF
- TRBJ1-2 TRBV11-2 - ASSALTGGGGANYGYT